A selection of T cell receptor beta chains follows, all from one sample in a study of human CD8 memory T cell subsets. TCRdb reprocessed the 5' RACE reads and reports one entry per CDR3 protein, with no DNA. This listing includes about 6,700 distinct CDR3 sequences. The sample comprised CD8+ T cells from PBMCs. The receptors were gathered from a human donor in good health. Both conserved end residues are part of each CDR3. A row's size may be missing; if present it is once, few, many or a size class.

>TRBJ2-5|TRBV19|-
CASSILAGGKETQYF
>TRBJ2-7|TRBV5-1|-
CASSFGTGDYEQYF
>TRBJ2-7|TRBV5-6|-
CASSFTREQYF
>TRBJ2-7|TRBV24-1|medium-sized
CATSKSSGEEQYF
>TRBJ2-2|TRBV7-9|-
CADAGTMNTGELFF
>TRBJ2-5|TRBV7-8|-
CASSINQGSETQYF
>TRBJ2-7|TRBV6-2/TRBV6-3|-
CASSYSRQGSYEQYF
>TRBJ2-3|TRBV7-9|medium-sized
CASSSHLGLAGATDTQYF
>TRBJ1-5|TRBV4-1|-
CASSQDSAQPQHF
>TRBJ2-2|TRBV10-3|medium-sized
CAISPGLFNTGELFF
>TRBJ2-7|TRBV6-2/TRBV6-3|-
CASSETGLAGGPFNEQYF
>TRBJ2-2|TRBV20-1|-
CSATGTSHPGELFF
>TRBJ2-1|TRBV11-3|-
CASSKSGTSGTYNEQFF
>TRBJ2-7|TRBV10-3|-
CALGGTDSYEQYF
>TRBJ1-2|TRBV7-8|-
CASSEAGSGYTF
>TRBJ2-7|TRBV4-3|-
CASSQEIVRGSESYEQYF
>TRBJ2-1|TRBV7-3|-
CASSAGQHNEQFF
>TRBJ2-3|TRBV4-2|-
CASSQIGTVSGTDTQYF
>TRBJ2-1|TRBV2|-
CARGGYLTGDEQFF
>TRBJ2-4|TRBV11-2|-
CASSRPKAGSIGIQYF
>TRBJ2-7|TRBV7-8|medium-sized
CASSLGTAVDEQYF
>TRBJ2-5|TRBV3-1|-
CASSQGAGGGETQYF
>TRBJ1-6|TRBV27|medium-sized
CASSGGPHSPLHF
>TRBJ2-7|TRBV5-4|-
CASSFYPTGIAYEQYF
>TRBJ1-2|TRBV29-1|-
CSVEDGQGEDYGYTF
>TRBJ2-7|TRBV20-1|-
CSAREWAGTSGRSGYEQYF
>TRBJ1-5|TRBV12-3/TRBV12-4|-
CASSFMAGADQPQHF
>TRBJ2-3|TRBV24-1|-
CATSDAQIYDTQYF
>TRBJ2-2|TRBV2|medium-sized
CASSTYGSRGTTGELFF
>TRBJ2-1|TRBV6-5|-
CASSYSQGQGVVQFF